Listed here are 26 T cell receptor beta chains from one sample, sequenced in a study of blood T cell repertoires in COVID-19. Profiling relied on immunoSEQ multiplex PCR, and the TCRdb table lists in-frame clones only, not all of them. This table holds roughly 100,000 clones, about nine tenths found once. The sample was peripheral blood. Receptors originate from a woman of 80 years or more in a cohort sampled during active COVID-19.

This rearrangement joins TRBV11-2 to TRBJ1-2; TRBD1 aligns across 7 bases. In germline, CDR1 is SGHAT, CDR2 FQNNGV. V lost 4 bases to trimming and J lost 3 bases; unmatched junction nucleotides: 5. The CDR3 extends over 14 amino acids. CDR3 coding DNA: TGTGCCAGCAGCTATAGTGACAGGGACTATGGCTACACCTTC. Its protein product is CASSYSDRDYGYTF.

The chain recombines TRBV4-2 with TRBJ2-7; D may be TRBD1 (5 bases). CDR1 is LGHNA, CDR2 YNFKEQ, per germline. The CDR3 is 15 amino acids. The V gene lost 4 bases and the J gene lost 6 bases, with 19 bases spanning the gap. The CDR3 sequence: CASSPESGFPTEQYF. As DNA, the CDR3 is TGTGCCAGCAGCCCGGAATCAGGGTTCCCCACCGAGCAGTACTTC.

This chain links TRBV9 with TRBJ2-1, with unresolved D. The CDR3 extends over 12 amino acids. V was pared by 4 bases and J by 4 bases, with 6 bases between. Germline values: CDR1 SGDLS, CDR2 YYNGEE. CDR3 nucleotides: TGTGCCAGCAGCCTGACTTACAATGAGCAGTTCTTC. Residues: CASSLTYNEQFF.

The genes are TRBV12-5 and TRBJ2-7, with D unclear. The CDR3 has 12 residues. Trimming left V 6 bases short and J 4 bases short, with 10 bases between. CDR1 LGHNT and CDR2 FRNRAP come from the germline V gene. CDR3 residues: CASGPGLYEQYF. The CDR3 DNA is TGTGCTAGTGGCCCGGGTTTGTACGAGCAGTACTTC.

The V call is TRBV7-9, the J call TRBJ2-1; no firm D call. The germline CDR1 and CDR2 sequences are SEHNR and FQNEAQ (reference sequence). The CDR3 has 11 residues. The V gene lost 0 bases and the J gene lost 12 bases, with 6 bases spanning the gap. This CDR3 reads CASSLALGQFF. The CDR3 DNA is TGTGCCAGCAGCTTAGCGCTAGGGCAGTTCTTC.

The chain employs TRBV14 and TRBJ1-1; 9 bases agree with TRBD1. This CDR3 contains 16 residues. Germline-derived CDR1 and CDR2 are SGHDN and FVKESK. Losses at the gene ends were 3 bases for V and 5 bases for J; bases not matched to a gene: 10. CDR3 in amino acids: CASSQQTGGSWTEAFF. The CDR3 DNA reads as TGTGCCAGCAGCCAGCAGACAGGGGGAAGTTGGACTGAAGCTTTCTTT. The full variable domain, in which reference TRBV14 and TRBJ1-1 provide the parts outside the CDR3, is EAGVTQFPSHSVIEKGQTVTLRCDPISGHDNLYWYRRVMGKEIKFLLHFVKESKQDESGMPNNRFLAERTGGTYSTLKVQPAELEDSGVYFCASSQQTGGSWTEAFFGQGTRLTVV.

This clone was picked up one time. The gene calls are TRBV28 and TRBJ2-1; possible D gene TRBD2, 6 bases. V shed 5 bases and J shed 2 bases, with 13 bases lying between them. Looked up from germline, CDR1 is MDHEN and CDR2 is SYDVKM. This CDR3 region has 15 residues. In nucleotides, the CDR3 is TGTGCCAGCAGTCAGCAGCGGGCCGCCTACAATGAGCAGTTCTTC. Translation gives CASSQQRAAYNEQFF.

V and J are TRBV2 and TRBJ1-6; D might be TRBD1 (5 bases). Trimming removed 1 base from V and 10 bases from J, with 11 bases in between. This CDR3 is 14 amino acids long. Germline loops: CDR1 SNHLY, CDR2 FYNNEI. CDR3 bases: TGTGCCAGCAGTGAAGAGGGGAGGTACTCACCCCTCCACTTT. Translated: CASSEEGRYSPLHF.

This clone appeared a single time. The V call is TRBV27, the J call TRBJ2-1, with 9 bases matching TRBD2. CDR3 length: 16 amino acids. The V gene end was trimmed by 2 bases and the J gene end by 7 bases; junction bases not matched to a gene: 9. Per germline, CDR1 MNHEY and CDR2 SMNVEV (reference sequence). The CDR3 protein is CASSLRGGGARNEQFF. The DNA of the CDR3 is TGTGCCAGCAGTTTACGGGGCGGGGGGGCCAGAAATGAGCAGTTCTTC.

The gene calls are TRBV6-5 and TRBJ2-7; TRBD1 matches at 7 bases. V dropped 6 bases and J dropped 5; count of bases not matched to a gene: 10. CDR3 length equals 14 residues. The germline V gene has CDR1 MNHEY and CDR2 SVGAGI. The CDR3 spells CASRSDRVLNEQYF. The DNA of the CDR3 is TGTGCCAGCAGATCAGACAGGGTTCTAAACGAGCAGTACTTC.

This clone was detected a few times. The chain recombines TRBV20-1 with TRBJ1-5; D is uncertain. Trimming pared 2 bases from V and 7 bases from J, leaving 6 bases between. The CDR3 spans 11 residues. Germline values: CDR1 DFQATT, CDR2 SNEGSKA (reference sequence). The CDR3 DNA reads as TGCAGTGCTAGATACGGGCAGCCCCAGCATTTT. This codes for CSARYGQPQHF.

This clone appeared a single time. This chain links TRBV30 with TRBJ2-5; 7 bases are shared with TRBD2. Germline CDR1 GTSNPN, CDR2 SVGIG (reference sequence). The ends lost 2 bases at V and 2 bases at J; junction bases unmatched: 11. The CDR3 length is 16 residues. In DNA form, the CDR3 reads TGTGCCTGGAGTCCTGCGGGAGCGGGGCTACAAGAGACCCAGTACTTC. Translating it yields CAWSPAGAGLQETQYF.

The gene calls are TRBV19 and TRBJ1-5; 7 bases map to TRBD1. The CDR3 contains 18 residues. The germline gives CDR1 LNHDA, CDR2 SQIVND (reference sequence). V lost 4 bases to trimming and J lost 0 bases; unmatched junction nucleotides: 12. CDR3 in DNA: TGTGCCAGTAGTACGTGGGACAGAAACTTTTATAGCAATCAGCCCCAGCATTTT. It codes for CASSTWDRNFYSNQPQHF. The entire variable domain, with the rest obtained from reference TRBV19 and TRBJ1-5, is as follows: DGGITQSPKYLFRKEGQNVTLSCEQNLNHDAMYWYRQDPGQGLRLIYYSQIVNDFQKGDIAEGYSVSREKKESFPLTVTSAQKNPTAFYLCASSTWDRNFYSNQPQHFGDGTRLSIL.

V and J are TRBV29-1 and TRBJ1-2; 11 positions agree with TRBD1. The V gene's germline CDR1 is SQVTM and CDR2 ANQGSEA. J gave up 8 bases and V 7 bases, and 9 bases lay outside the gene matches. The CDR3 is 13 amino acids. The CDR3 nucleotides are TGCAGCGCCACCGGACAGGGGGCCCTCGGCTACACCTTC. This translates into CSATGQGALGYTF.

This rearrangement joins TRBV7-2 to TRBJ2-3; D is perhaps TRBD1 (7 bases). CDR1 is SGHTA, CDR2 FQGNSA, per germline. Trimming stripped 0 bases from V and 1 base from J, with 8 bases between. The CDR3 consists of 15 residues. The CDR3 coding sequence is TGTGCCAGCAGCTTAGCCAGGGGGGGCACAGATACGCAGTATTTT. Its translation is CASSLARGGTDTQYF.

The count of this clone is one. The chain links TRBV5-3 to TRBJ2-3; TRBD2 is a possible D gene (6 bases). TRBV5-3 is filed as an ORF, its function uncertain. V was shortened by 3 bases and J by 0 bases, with 17 bases between the two germline ends. This CDR3 has 17 amino acids. The CDR3 is CARSSRGSRSSTDTQYF. The CDR3 nucleotides read TGTGCCAGAAGCTCTCGGGGGAGTAGGTCGAGCACAGATACGCAGTATTTT.

The J gene is TRBJ1-4, the V gene TRBV27; 9 bases are a match to TRBD1. This CDR3 comprises 17 residues. With V trimmed by 5 bases and J by 2 bases, 9 bases remained unmatched. The germline CDR1 and CDR2 sequences are MNHEY and SMNVEV (reference sequence). The CDR3 loop is CASSPRDRVATNEKLFF. The CDR3 DNA reads as TGTGCCAGCAGTCCCCGGGACAGGGTAGCGACTAATGAAAAACTGTTTTTT.

The rearrangement uses TRBV11-2 and TRBJ2-1; 13 nucleotides agree with TRBD2. The V gene's germline CDR1 is SGHAT and CDR2 FQNNGV. Germline trimming cut 5 bases from V and 5 bases from J; bases unmatched to any gene: 3. The CDR3 spans 15 residues. CDR3 loop: CASSIGTSGNNEQFF. The CDR3, as DNA: TGTGCCAGCAGCATTGGGACTAGCGGGAACAATGAGCAGTTCTTC.

The chain has TRBV25-1 and TRBJ2-5, with D hard to call. The CDR3 covers 12 residues. V was cut by 1 base and J by 10 bases, with 10 bases left in between. Germline loops: CDR1 MGHDK, CDR2 SYGVNS. CDR3 bases: TGTGCCAGCAGTGAATCTGGCCAAGTCCAGTACTTC. Amino acid sequence: CASSESGQVQYF.

The J gene is TRBJ2-5, the V gene TRBV29-1, with 13 bases lining up with TRBD2. This CDR3 has 13 residues. Germline CDR1 SQVTM, CDR2 ANQGSEA. J gave up 8 bases and V 5 bases, and 5 bases lay outside the gene matches. The CDR3 spells CSVPGLAGLTQYF. CDR3 sequence (DNA): TGCAGCGTTCCGGGACTAGCGGGACTTACCCAGTACTTC.

This chain uses TRBV6-5 with TRBJ2-7; 7 bases map to TRBD1. This CDR3 contains 13 residues. The germline CDR1 and CDR2 sequences are MNHEY and SVGAGI. V shed 2 bases and J 3 bases; nucleotides not matched to a gene: 1. The CDR3 sequence: CASSYRDSYEQYF. The CDR3 DNA follows: TGTGCCAGCAGTTACCGGGACAGCTACGAGCAGTACTTC.

The chain has TRBV10-2 and TRBJ2-2, with 11 positions matching TRBD1. From germline, CDR1 is WSHSY and CDR2 SAAADI. J gave up 3 bases and V 6 bases, and 0 bases lay outside the gene matches. CDR3 size: 14 residues. Here the CDR3 DNA reads TGCGCCAGCAGGGGACAGGGGGACACCGGGGAGCTGTTTTTT. This codes for CASRGQGDTGELFF.

This chain connects TRBV6-5 to TRBJ2-7, with 10 bases lining up with TRBD1. This CDR3 region has 13 residues. CDR1 MNHEY and CDR2 SVGAGI come from the germline V gene. Unmatched junction bases numbered 8, after V lost 2 bases and J lost 13 bases. In nucleotides, the CDR3 is TGTGCCAGCAGTTACAGTGGACAGGGGGAAGTTTACTTC. It specifies CASSYSGQGEVYF.

In this sample, this clone turned up once. This chain joins TRBV6-5 and TRBJ1-4, with D hard to call. The CDR3 extends over 14 amino acids. The germline V and J ends were trimmed by 8 bases and 3 bases, with 13 bases remaining between them. Germline CDR1 and CDR2: MNHEY and SVGAGI. CDR3 nucleotide sequence: TGTGCCAGCTGGGAGGGCTCCCCTAATGAAAAACTGTTTTTT. It specifies CASWEGSPNEKLFF.

This chain links TRBV5-1 with TRBJ1-4; weak D call: TRBD1 (6 bases). The germline CDR1 and CDR2 sequences are SGHRS and YFSETQ. This CDR3 is built from 13 residues. The V and J ends lost 3 bases and 6 bases respectively, with 9 bases between them. The chain's CDR3 is CASSSGHDEKLFF. CDR3 DNA: TGCGCCAGCAGCTCGGGACACGATGAAAAACTGTTTTTT. The whole variable domain, filled in from reference TRBV5-1 and TRBJ1-4, reads KAGVTQTPRYLIKTRGQQVTLSCSPISGHRSVSWYQQTPGQGLQFLFEYFSETQRNKGNFPGRFSGRQFSNSRSEMNVSTLELGDSALYLCASSSGHDEKLFFGSGTQLSVL.

The chain recombines TRBV19 with TRBJ2-7, with TRBD1 matching 9 bases. Per the germline V gene, CDR1 is LNHDA and CDR2 is SQIVND (reference sequence). The junction had 14 bases not matched to a gene; V was cut back by 5 bases and J by 3 bases. The CDR3 is made up of 17 amino acids. In DNA form, the CDR3 reads TGTGCCAGTAGTCTCGAGGCACAGGGGGCAAATGTCTACGAGCAGTACTTC. Encoded protein: CASSLEAQGANVYEQYF.